The 2 T cell receptor beta chains listed next were all sequenced from one sample in a study of regulatory T cells in long-lasting Graves disease. Time point in this sample: newly diagnosed GD, antithyroid drugs for less than 3 months. Extracted PBMC RNA gave rise to the TCR library. CDR3 regions were amplified by Arm-PCR using iRepertoire HTBI primers to build TCR beta libraries. TCRdb recomputed calls from the multiplex PCR reads with MiXCR, one row per CDR3 protein. The sample includes 200,000 to 250,000 distinct CDR3 sequences, roughly a fifth of them seen just once. Separately, the same data were catalogued under a study of T cells in Graves' hyperthyroidism and ophthalmopathy.

The material was peripheral blood mononuclear cells (PBMCs), obtained at new diagnosis, from a patient treated with antithyroid drugs. These receptors all stem from a woman aged 30 to 39 with Graves disease.

The table lists this clonotype with many counts. This chain links TRBV3-1 with TRBJ2-2; 7 positions agree with TRBD1. The germline V gene has CDR1 LGHDT and CDR2 YNNKEL (reference sequence). Unmatched junction bases numbered 4, after V lost 2 bases and J lost 4 bases. This CDR3 is built from 15 residues. The CDR3 spells CASSQNDRVTGELFF. The CDR3 DNA follows: TGTGCCAGCAGCCAAAACGACAGGGTCACCGGGGAGCTGTTTTTT.

In this sample, this clonotype turned up many times. J is TRBJ1-1 and V is TRBV6-9; unclear D gene. The CDR3 sequence is 12 residues long. CDR1 and CDR2 from the germline V gene are MNHGY and SVAAGI. Trimming took off 3 bases at V and 7 bases at J, with 9 bases between the two ends. The CDR3 loop is CASSYEKVEAFF. DNA for the CDR3: TGTGCCAGCAGTTACGAGAAAGTTGAAGCTTTCTTT.